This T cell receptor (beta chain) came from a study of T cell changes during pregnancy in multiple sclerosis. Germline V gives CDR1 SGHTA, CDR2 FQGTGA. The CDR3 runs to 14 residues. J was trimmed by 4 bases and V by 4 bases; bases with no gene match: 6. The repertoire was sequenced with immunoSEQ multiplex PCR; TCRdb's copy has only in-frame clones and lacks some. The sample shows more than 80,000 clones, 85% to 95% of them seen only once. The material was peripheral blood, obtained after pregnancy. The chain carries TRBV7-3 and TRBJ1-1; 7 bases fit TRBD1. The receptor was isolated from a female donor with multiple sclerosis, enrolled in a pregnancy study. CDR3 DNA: TGTGCCAGCAGCTACAGGGGTCTGGGCACTGAAGCTTTCTTT. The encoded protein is CASSYRGLGTEAFF.